This TCR beta chain originates from a study of T cells after yellow fever vaccination (dated by TCRdb to about 2019). At the level of the whole study: The SMART-Seq v4 Ultra Low Input RNA kit was used to prepare libraries from fractions with low cell numbers. To track T-cell clones before and after primary and booster YFV17D yellow fever vaccination, bulk TCR alpha and beta repertoires were sequenced longitudinally. Two healthy male donors made up the cohort, one aged 18 to 29 years and the other aged 30 to 40 years. Blood was collected at multiple timepoints before and after primary and secondary immunization, and bulk PBMC replicates and cell subsets were isolated. What the research found in general, with its limitations: A small share of clonotypes occurred in both CD4 and CD8 compartments, likely arising from convergent recombination. The study included only a couple of donors, which limits how far the findings can be generalized. After the booster, most of the clones that had expanded following primary vaccination were detected again (roughly 96% of CD4 and around 88% of CD8), which suggests that memory was broadly maintained. The secondary T-cell response was weaker than the primary response but faster, peaking on day 5 instead of day 15. Computational filtering was required because FACS-sorted repertoires could contain abundant contaminating clonotypes from the bulk population.

The sample holds a few counts of this clonotype. The target of this receptor is not known. No much larger clonotype is one base removed from it; base qualities were not supplied. Interpreted using the paper, the treatment or condition label stands for: live attenuated yellow fever vaccine strain. At each blood-draw timepoint, two biological replicates of bulk PBMCs were collected. PBMCs were isolated from peripheral blood using a standard Ficoll-Paque protocol. TriZol was used to extract RNA from bulk PBMCs, CD4 and CD8 fractions, and dextramer-positive and dextramer-negative fractions. TCR cDNA was synthesized by 5'RACE template switching, which introduced a universal primer site and unique molecular identifiers. Priming for cDNA synthesis came from both the TCR alpha and TCR beta constant segments. Libraries were amplified in two PCR steps, with sample barcodes and sequencing adapters added in the second step. Sequencing of the libraries was done on either Illumina HiSeq 2500 (2x100 bp) or NovaSeq (2x150 bp). The paper's data handling went like this. MIGEC handled demultiplexing of reads and collapsing into UMI consensus sequences, while MiXCR performed V(D)J alignment. Vaccine-responding clonotypes were defined with edgeR using replicate PBMC samples, requiring FDR below 0.01 and a log2 fold change above 5 up to day 15. CD4 or CD8 identity was assigned to each bulk clonotype according to whether the clonotype was present at higher abundance in the sequenced CD4 repertoire or the sequenced CD8 repertoire. TCRdb ran its own pipeline on the public reads, namely fastp trimming at Q25 and MiXCR clone calling, and kept in-frame beta chains. For every CDR3 protein sequence, its rows merge into one entry that carries the most common genes and DNA. For this entry, the V and J calls and clone size follow TCRdb and not the study's own pipeline. This sample has 300,000 to 400,000 distinct CDR3 sequences in its table, and about 6% of those were observed once. Together, the top ten hold about 15% of the sample.

The starting material was PBMCs, obtained 5 days after the yellow fever booster vaccination. The clonotype was recovered from a young man who received the YFV17D yellow fever vaccine.

CDR3 sequence: CSAPLRGAISEQFF. The DNA reads as follows: TGCAGTGCGCCCTTGAGGGGAGCGATCAGTGAGCAGTTCTTC. This chain joins TRBV20-1 to TRBJ2-1; the D gene is possibly TRBD1 or TRBD2, with 5 bases matching each. CDR1 DFQATT and CDR2 SNEGSKA were looked up in the germline V gene (reference sequence). The CDR3 spans 14 residues, from the cysteine through the phenylalanine. Only CDR3 DNA remains: 42 bases, in frame from the first base. The junction shows trimming of 6 bases on V and 9 bases on J, plus 21 bases between the germline ends.